The 13 T cell receptor beta chains presented below share a single source sample, sequenced in a study of CD8+CD57+ T cells in acquired aplastic anemia. TCR beta VDJ and CDR3 profiling used genomic DNA as template. Each CDR3 protein gets one entry after TCRdb re-called the reads with MiXCR. Of some 410,000 distinct CDR3 sequences in the sample, about two thirds were seen once. Sequencing was done on a sample of sorted CD4+, CD8+, or CD8+CD57+ T cells (not recorded which) from PBMCs. Receptors originate from a human donor in good health, serving as a control.

This clonotype was seen a few times. At one boundary the junction diverges from the germline segment, which might be a read error. The CDR3 DNA sequence: TGTGCCAGCAGCCGGCAGGGTGGTATCACCGGGGGCCTGATTTTT. Protein product: CASSRQGGITGGLIF. The rearrangement uses TRBV2 and TRBJ1-2; possible D gene TRBD1, 6 bases. This CDR3 has 15 amino acids. Germline CDR1 reads SNHLY; CDR2 reads FYNNEI. Full variable domain (outside the CDR3, taken from reference TRBV2 and TRBJ1-2): EPEVTQTPSHQVTQMGQEVILRCVPISNHLYFYWYRQILGQKVEFLVSFYNNEISEKSEIFDDQFSVERPDGSNFTLKIRSTKLEDSAMYFCASSRQGGITGGLIFGSGTRLTVV.

Regarding this clonotype: One junction end does not reproduce the germline sequence, and a read error may be involved. The rearrangement uses TRBV7-9 and TRBJ2-5; D is possibly TRBD1 (5 bases). Germline V lookup: CDR1 SEHNR, CDR2 FQNEAQ (reference sequence). The CDR3 contains 12 residues. CDR3 in amino acids: CASSWTQENQYF. The CDR3, as DNA: TGTGCCAGCAGCTGGACACAGGAGAACCAGTACTTC.

The chain links TRBV15 to TRBJ2-3; 8 bases match TRBD2. CDR1 LNHNV and CDR2 YYDKDF come from the germline V gene (reference sequence). The CDR3 loop spans 17 amino acids. V lost 3 bases to trimming and J lost 2 bases; unmatched junction nucleotides: 10. DNA of the CDR3: TGTGCCACCAGCAGCTACGGCGGGGGGTCGTACACAGATACGCAGTATTTT. It is translated as CATSSYGGGSYTDTQYF. The complete variable domain, with remaining parts taken from reference TRBV15 and TRBJ2-3, reads DAMVIQNPRYQVTQFGKPVTLSCSQTLNHNVMYWYQQKSSQAPKLLFHYYDKDFNNEADTPDNFQSRRPNTSFCFLDIRSPGLGDTAMYLCATSSYGGGSYTDTQYFGPGTRLTVL.

The genes are TRBV29-1 and TRBJ1-2; 8 bases fit TRBD1. Unmatched junction bases numbered 1, after V lost 1 base and J lost 6 bases. From germline, CDR1 is SQVTM and CDR2 ANQGSEA. The CDR3 length is 12 residues. The CDR3 DNA reads as TGCAGCGTTGAAGGGACAGGGCATGGCTACACCTTC. Translating gives CSVEGTGHGYTF.

As to this clonotype: This likely comes from a read error, as the CDR3 has no conserved phenylalanine or tryptophan at its end. The limits of the CDR3 on the DNA are not certain, so only TCRdb's listed CDR3 is given. This chain joins TRBV9 and TRBJ1-5. Looked up from germline, CDR1 is SGDLS and CDR2 is YYNGEE. The CDR3 has 13 amino acids, counting both end residues. The CDR3 sequence: CASGERDYNSPLL.

The CDR3 here is CASIQGVAGGTYEQYF. CDR3 bases: TGTGCCAGCATCCAGGGGGTAGCGGGGGGAACCTACGAGCAGTACTTC. This chain uses TRBV28 with TRBJ2-7, with 10 bases lining up with TRBD2. With 7 bases clipped from V and 2 bases from J, the junction kept 11 bases outside the gene matches. The CDR3 is 16 residues long. CDR1 MDHEN and CDR2 SYDVKM come from the germline V gene.

This clonotype has a count of ten or more. The V call is TRBV6-5, the J call TRBJ1-1, with D possibly matching TRBD1 (5 bases). Germline V lookup: CDR1 MNHEY, CDR2 SVGAGI. Trimming pared 2 bases from V and 1 base from J, leaving 11 bases between. This CDR3 is built from 15 residues. CDR3 DNA sequence: TGTGCCAGCAGTTACGCCGGGACGGCGAACACTGAAGCTTTCTTT. This sequence encodes CASSYAGTANTEAFF.

This chain links TRBV6-2 or TRBV6-3 with TRBJ2-5, with 13 positions matching TRBD2. Trimming at V came to 8 bases and at J to 5 bases, leaving 8 bases not matched to a gene. Germline values: CDR1 MNHEY, CDR2 SVGEGT. The CDR3 extends over 15 amino acids. The CDR3 bases are TGTGCCAGCTCCAGACTAGCGGGGGGCAGGGAGACCCAGTACTTC. Amino acid sequence: CASSRLAGGRETQYF.

This clonotype has more than one count but fewer than ten. A read error may explain this, as a much larger clone is one base away. In this CDR3 the conserved last residue, phenylalanine or tryptophan, is missing, so a read error is likely. Here the CDR3 DNA reads TGCGCCAGCAGCCAAGGATACAGTTATAGCAATCAGCCCCAGCATTCT. Encoded protein: CASSQGYSYSNQPQHS. The chain uses TRBV4-3 and TRBJ1-5, with D unclear. CDR1 and CDR2 from the germline V gene are LGHNA and YSLEER. The V gene lost 1 base and the J gene lost 0 bases, with 10 bases spanning the gap. This CDR3 comprises 16 residues.

The sample holds one count of this clonotype. V usage is TRBV20-1 and J usage is TRBJ2-5, with a weak D call TRBD2 (7 bases). Germline V gene lookup returns CDR1 DFQATT and CDR2 SNEGSKA (reference sequence). V was trimmed by 7 bases and J by 5 bases, leaving 20 bases between them. This CDR3 spans 14 amino acids. The CDR3 protein is CSGRGGGLGETQYF. CDR3 nucleotide sequence: TGCAGTGGGAGGGGGGGGGGCCTCGGGGAGACCCAGTACTTC.

A word on this clonotype: At one end, the junction sequence differs from germline, possibly due to a read error. The rearrangement links TRBV10-2 to TRBJ2-7; D is unclear. Per germline, CDR1 WSHSY and CDR2 SAAADI. The CDR3 consists of 12 residues. The CDR3 DNA is TGTGCCAGCAATGACGCGACGGTAGAGCCGTACTTC. The encoded protein is CASNDATVEPYF.

This clonotype has at least ten counts. The J gene is TRBJ1-1, the V gene TRBV6-1, with D possibly TRBD1 on 5 matching bases. V gave up 4 bases and J gave up 1 base, with 7 bases separating them. Germline assignment: CDR1 MNHNS and CDR2 SASEGT. The CDR3 has 13 amino acids. CDR3 loop: CASSGQGNTEAFF. In DNA form, the CDR3 reads TGTGCCAGCAGTGGTCAGGGGAACACTGAAGCTTTCTTT.

For this clonotype: The conserved closing phenylalanine or tryptophan is absent in this CDR3, likely reflecting a read error. The limits of the CDR3 on the DNA are not certain, so only TCRdb's listed CDR3 is given. The CDR3 loop is CASSLRGRLL. J is TRBJ2-2 and V is TRBV12-3 or TRBV12-4. The CDR3 region is 10 residues in length, termini included.